The 25 T cell receptor beta chains given below trace back to one sample, sequenced in a study of cytomegalovirus exposure and HLA in healthy donors. Primers included in the PCR were 60 Vbeta and 13 Jbeta primers. Clones were sequenced by immunoSEQ multiplex PCR, and TCRdb holds only the in-frame ones, with some missing. The sample records fewer than 250,000 clones, over 80% being singletons. Sequencing was carried out using PBMCs. Receptors were obtained from a man in his forties in good health and CMV-seropositive.

This clone occurred a few times. This sequence joins TRBV18 and TRBJ2-7; D is uncertain. Trimming left V 3 bases short and J 4 bases short, with 7 bases between. CDR1 and CDR2 from the germline V gene are KGHSH and LQKENI. This CDR3 region has 12 residues. The DNA for the CDR3 is TGTGCCAGCTCACCCGACATGTACGAGCAGTACTTC. This sequence encodes CASSPDMYEQYF.

The V gene is TRBV9, the J gene TRBJ2-1, with a weak D call TRBD1 (6 bases). In germline, CDR1 is SGDLS, CDR2 YYNGEE. The CDR3 covers 14 residues. Trimming took 2 bases from V and 1 from J, leaving 7 bases between them. The CDR3 nucleotides are TGTGCCAGCAGCGTGGACAGTTCCTACAATGAGCAGTTCTTC. Encoded protein: CASSVDSSYNEQFF.

In regard to this clone: Other DNA sequences within the sample encode an identical CDR3. The rearrangement links TRBV5-1 to TRBJ1-2; no clear D. CDR1 and CDR2 from the germline V gene are SGHRS and YFSETQ. This CDR3 has 14 residues. V was trimmed by 1 base and J by 2 bases, leaving 9 bases between them. The CDR3 loop reads CASSLQYPNYGYTF. The CDR3 DNA is TGCGCCAGCAGCTTGCAGTACCCCAACTATGGCTACACCTTC.

This clone was counted once. This rearrangement joins TRBV7-7 to TRBJ2-2, with D perhaps TRBD2 (7 bases). Germline V gene data show CDR1 as SSHAT and CDR2 as FNYEAQ (reference sequence). The CDR3 has 17 amino acids. With 5 bases removed from V and 4 bases from J, the gap between germline ends came to 20 bases. This CDR3 reads CASSPGRGHLFTGELFF. The CDR3 DNA is TGTGCCAGCAGCCCAGGGCGGGGGCACCTATTCACCGGGGAGCTGTTTTTT.

This chain joins TRBV2 and TRBJ1-4; D is unclear. The V gene lost 2 bases and the J gene lost 8 bases, with 12 bases spanning the gap. Germline CDR1 SNHLY, CDR2 FYNNEI. The CDR3 totals 14 residues. The DNA of the CDR3 is TGTGCCAGCAGTGAAAACCGGGTAGGAGAAAAACTGTTTTTT. This encodes CASSENRVGEKLFF.

This clone was recorded once. The rearrangement links TRBV19 to TRBJ2-7; D perhaps matches TRBD2 (5 bases). V was pared by 5 bases and J by 7 bases, with 18 bases between. Germline values: CDR1 LNHDA, CDR2 SQIVND (reference sequence). The CDR3 spans 14 residues. CDR3 region: CASSPGGSFGEQYF. The DNA for the CDR3 is TGTGCCAGTAGTCCCGGAGGCTCTTTTGGTGAGCAGTACTTC.

The V gene is TRBV10-3, the J gene TRBJ2-1; 12 nucleotides match TRBD2. V lost 2 bases and J lost 6; bases outside the gene matches: 5. Per the germline V gene, CDR1 is ENHRY and CDR2 is SYGVKD. The CDR3 contains 16 residues. The CDR3 DNA sequence: TGTGCCATCAGTGAGCAGACTAGCGGGAGTAGCAATGAGCAGTTCTTC. Translated, it gives CAISEQTSGSSNEQFF.

The genes are TRBV6-4 and TRBJ2-2, with D perhaps matching TRBD1 (6 bases). Per the germline V gene, CDR1 is MRHNA and CDR2 is SNTAGT. V shed 7 bases and J shed 4 bases, with 13 bases lying between them. The CDR3 covers 14 residues. DNA of the CDR3: TGTGCCAGCATGGTGGAGACAGGCACCGGGGAGCTGTTTTTT. It is translated as CASMVETGTGELFF.

The CDR3 nucleotides are TGCAGCGCCAAGAACAGGGGGCCCAACTATGGCTACACCTTC. Its protein product is CSAKNRGPNYGYTF. The V call is TRBV29-1, the J call TRBJ1-2; 9 nucleotides align to TRBD1. V dropped 7 bases and J dropped 2; count of bases not matched to a gene: 8. Looked up from germline, CDR1 is SQVTM and CDR2 is ANQGSEA. The CDR3 is made up of 14 amino acids.

The chain links TRBV18 to TRBJ2-7; TRBD1 matches at 7 bases. The CDR3 is made up of 15 amino acids. CDR1 is KGHSH and CDR2 is LQKENI in the germline V gene. Trimming cost V 0 bases and J 2 bases; bases outside gene matches: 4. CDR3 in DNA: TGTGCCAGCTCACCACCTAAGGGGGCAGCCTACGAGCAGTACTTC. Its translation: CASSPPKGAAYEQYF.

The chain combines TRBV4-2 with TRBJ2-1; D is unclear. Trimming cost V 0 bases and J 8 bases, with 14 bases left between them. CDR1 is LGHNA, CDR2 YNFKEQ, per germline. The CDR3 spans 15 residues. The DNA of the CDR3 is TGTGCCAGCAGCCAAGACCCCGGAGCGAACGATGAGCAGTTCTTC. Protein product: CASSQDPGANDEQFF.

The V call is TRBV7-6, the J call TRBJ2-7; 10 bases map to TRBD2. CDR3 size: 16 residues. Trimming removed 5 bases from V and 3 bases from J; junction bases left unmatched: 10. CDR1 SGHVS and CDR2 FNYEAQ come from the germline V gene. The CDR3 sequence: CASSPSGLAGVYEQYF. CDR3 sequence (DNA): TGTGCCAGCAGCCCGAGCGGGCTAGCGGGAGTCTACGAGCAGTACTTC.

The genes are TRBV4-1 and TRBJ1-2; D is unclear. The CDR3 consists of 17 residues. With 2 bases removed from V and 8 bases from J, the gap between germline ends came to 24 bases. CDR1 and CDR2 (germline): MGHRA, YSYEKL. CDR3 DNA sequence: TGCGCCAGCAGCCAAAAATGGCCCCGGGAGCGAAGAGAGGGCTACACCTTC. This gives the protein CASSQKWPRERREGYTF.

This chain joins TRBV2 and TRBJ1-1, with no clear D. The CDR3 extends over 15 amino acids. The V and J ends lost 4 bases and 1 base respectively, with 13 bases between them. CDR1 and CDR2 from the germline V gene are SNHLY and FYNNEI. Written as DNA, the CDR3 is TGTGCCAGCAGTGTGGCAGGCACGGCGAACACTGAAGCTTTCTTT. Its translation is CASSVAGTANTEAFF.

This clone was detected a few times. The chain joins TRBV5-6 to TRBJ1-1, with 9 bases matching TRBD1. J lost 4 bases, V lost 4 bases, and 8 bases had no gene match. Germline lookup yields CDR1 SGHDT and CDR2 YYEEEE. The CDR3 length is 15 residues. As DNA, the CDR3 is TGTGCCAGCAGCAGGGACAGGGTGTGGGCCACTGAAGCTTTCTTT. This translates into CASSRDRVWATEAFF.

This chain uses TRBV27 with TRBJ2-7; TRBD2 matches at 9 bases. Germline trimming cut 4 bases from V and 2 bases from J; bases unmatched to any gene: 9. The CDR3 runs to 16 residues. Per germline, CDR1 MNHEY and CDR2 SMNVEV (reference sequence). CDR3 loop: CASSSSGTSFPYEQYV. DNA for the CDR3: TGTGCCAGCAGTTCTTCCGGGACTAGCTTCCCCTACGAGCAGTACGTC.

The V and J genes are TRBV28 and TRBJ2-7; TRBD2 matches 8 bases. From germline, CDR1 is MDHEN and CDR2 SYDVKM. This CDR3 contains 13 residues. Losses at the gene ends were 10 bases for V and 6 bases for J; bases not matched to a gene: 11. In DNA, the CDR3 is TGTGCCACCACGGGGGGGCGGGGATCCGAGCAGTACGTC. It is translated as CATTGGRGSEQYV.

The V call is TRBV6-4, the J call TRBJ2-1, with no clear D. CDR3 length: 13 amino acids. V gave up 2 bases and J gave up 7 bases, with 9 bases separating them. Per the germline V gene, CDR1 is MRHNA and CDR2 is SNTAGT. This CDR3 reads CASSDPVYNEQFF. CDR3 in DNA: TGTGCCAGCAGTGACCCCGTATATAATGAGCAGTTCTTC.

This chain connects TRBV19 to TRBJ2-7; TRBD2 matches at 10 bases. Germline V lookup: CDR1 LNHDA, CDR2 SQIVND (reference sequence). The CDR3 loop spans 15 amino acids. After removal of 1 base from V and 4 bases from J, the junction contained 4 bases not matched to a gene. The CDR3 here is CASSIAASGRYEQYF. The CDR3 bases are TGTGCCAGTAGTATAGCGGCTAGCGGGAGATACGAGCAGTACTTC.

This sequence joins TRBV14 and TRBJ1-2; D ambiguous. The CDR3 covers 12 residues. V gave up 4 bases and J gave up 2 bases, with 5 bases separating them. The germline V gene encodes CDR1 SGHDN and CDR2 FVKESK. The CDR3 DNA sequence: TGTGCCAGCAGCCGTCTAAACTATGGCTACACCTTC. Protein product: CASSRLNYGYTF.

The chain carries TRBV5-1 and TRBJ2-1; 9 bases map to TRBD2. With V trimmed by 0 bases and J by 9 bases, 4 bases remained unmatched. Germline V gene lookup returns CDR1 SGHRS and CDR2 YFSETQ. This CDR3 has 14 amino acids. The CDR3 here is CASSLVGSGSEQFF. CDR3 nucleotide sequence: TGCGCCAGCAGCTTGGTGGGTAGCGGGAGTGAGCAGTTCTTC.

The V and J genes are TRBV7-9 and TRBJ2-1, with 13 positions matching TRBD2. The CDR3 runs 15 residues. The germline CDR1 and CDR2 sequences are SEHNR and FQNEAQ (reference sequence). The V segment lost 4 bases and the J segment 8 bases; nucleotides outside the gene matches: 5. DNA for the CDR3: TGTGCCAGCAGCTCCGGGACTAGCGGGATCCATGAGCAGTTCTTC. Translating gives CASSSGTSGIHEQFF.

The chain employs TRBV11-3 and TRBJ2-3; TRBD1 matches at 7 bases. Germline values: CDR1 SGHNT, CDR2 YENEEA. V shed 5 bases and J 8 bases; nucleotides not matched to a gene: 4. CDR3 size: 12 residues. CDR3 protein: CASSPRQGTQYF. In DNA form, the CDR3 reads TGTGCCAGCAGCCCCCGACAGGGTACGCAGTATTTT.

The chain links TRBV7-9 to TRBJ1-2; TRBD1 might be the D (5 bases). V shed 1 base and J shed 2 bases, with 14 bases lying between them. The CDR3 totals 16 residues. The germline V gene encodes CDR1 SEHNR and CDR2 FQNEAQ (reference sequence). CDR3 region: CASSLDRQLTNYGYTF. CDR3 nucleotides: TGTGCCAGCAGCTTAGACCGACAGCTAACCAACTATGGCTACACCTTC.

This chain links TRBV6-1 with TRBJ2-7; TRBD2 matches at 14 bases. This CDR3 has 19 residues. Trimming cost V 4 bases and J 5 bases; bases outside gene matches: 16. Germline CDR1 is MNHNS and CDR2 is SASEGT. The CDR3 is CASSALPGTSGRFGDEQYF. The CDR3 DNA is TGTGCCAGCAGTGCACTCCCCGGGACTAGCGGGAGATTTGGGGACGAGCAGTACTTC.